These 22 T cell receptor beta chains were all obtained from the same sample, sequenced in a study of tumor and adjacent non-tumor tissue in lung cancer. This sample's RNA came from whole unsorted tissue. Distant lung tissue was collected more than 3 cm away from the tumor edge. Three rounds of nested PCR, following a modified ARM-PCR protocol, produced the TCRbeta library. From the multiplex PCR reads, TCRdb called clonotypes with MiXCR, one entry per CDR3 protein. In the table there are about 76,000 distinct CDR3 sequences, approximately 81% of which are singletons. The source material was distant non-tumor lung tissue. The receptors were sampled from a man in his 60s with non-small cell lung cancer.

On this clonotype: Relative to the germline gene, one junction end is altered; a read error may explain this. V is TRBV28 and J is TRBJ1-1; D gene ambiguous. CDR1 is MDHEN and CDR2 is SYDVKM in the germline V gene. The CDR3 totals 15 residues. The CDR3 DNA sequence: TGTGTCAGCAGTTTTTCCGTTAATAGGGACACTGAAGCTTTCTTT. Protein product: CVSSFSVNRDTEAFF.

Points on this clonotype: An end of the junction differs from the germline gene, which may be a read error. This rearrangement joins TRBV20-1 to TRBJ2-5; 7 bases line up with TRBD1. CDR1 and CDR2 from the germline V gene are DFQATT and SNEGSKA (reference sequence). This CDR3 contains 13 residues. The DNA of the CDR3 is TGCAGTGCTTGGACAGGCGTTGGGGAGATCCAGTACTTC. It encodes CSAWTGVGEIQYF.

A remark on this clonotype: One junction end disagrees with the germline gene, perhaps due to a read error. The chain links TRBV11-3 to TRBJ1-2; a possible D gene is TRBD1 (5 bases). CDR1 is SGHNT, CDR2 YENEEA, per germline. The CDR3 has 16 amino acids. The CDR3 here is CTSSSPTPGANYGYTF. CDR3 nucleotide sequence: TGTACCAGTAGCAGCCCGACCCCGGGGGCTAACTATGGCTACACCTTC.

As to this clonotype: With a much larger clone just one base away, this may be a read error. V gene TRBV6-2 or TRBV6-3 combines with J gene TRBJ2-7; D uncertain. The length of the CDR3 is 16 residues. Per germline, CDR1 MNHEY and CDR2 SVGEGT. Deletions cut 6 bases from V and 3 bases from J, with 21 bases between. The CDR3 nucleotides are TGTGCCAGCAGAAAAGTGCACGCGTCCAGGATCTACGAGCAGTACTTC. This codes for CASRKVHASRIYEQYF.

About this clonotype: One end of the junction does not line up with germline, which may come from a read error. The CDR3 protein is CASSDAAGCHNERFF. The DNA of the CDR3 is TGTGCCAGCAGTGATGCTGCGGGATGTCACAATGAGCGGTTCTTC. The chain joins TRBV6-1 to TRBJ2-1; D possibly corresponds to TRBD2 (6 bases). The CDR3 is 15 residues long. Germline V lookup: CDR1 MNHNS, CDR2 SASEGT.

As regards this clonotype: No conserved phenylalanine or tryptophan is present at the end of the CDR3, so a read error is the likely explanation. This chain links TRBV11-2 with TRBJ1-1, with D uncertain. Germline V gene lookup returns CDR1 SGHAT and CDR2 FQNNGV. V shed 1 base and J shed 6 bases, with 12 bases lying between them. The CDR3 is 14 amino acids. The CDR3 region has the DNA TGTGCCAGCAGCTTAGTAGGGAGTGGCTCTGAAGCTTTCTTA. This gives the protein CASSLVGSGSEAFL.

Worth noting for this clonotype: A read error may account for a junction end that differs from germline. CDR3 amino acids: CTSSLGQGEPQHF. In DNA, the CDR3 is TGCACCAGCAGCTTGGGGCAGGGCGAGCCCCAGCATTTT. The rearrangement links TRBV5-1 to TRBJ1-5; weak D call: TRBD1 (5 bases). The CDR3 has 13 residues. Germline V lookup: CDR1 SGHRS, CDR2 YFSETQ.

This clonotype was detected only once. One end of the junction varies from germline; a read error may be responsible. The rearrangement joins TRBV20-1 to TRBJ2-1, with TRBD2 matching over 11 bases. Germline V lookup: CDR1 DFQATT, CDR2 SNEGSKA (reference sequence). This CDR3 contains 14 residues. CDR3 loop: CSAIGLAGGNDQFF. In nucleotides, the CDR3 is TGCAGTGCTATCGGGCTAGCGGGGGGCAATGATCAGTTCTTC.

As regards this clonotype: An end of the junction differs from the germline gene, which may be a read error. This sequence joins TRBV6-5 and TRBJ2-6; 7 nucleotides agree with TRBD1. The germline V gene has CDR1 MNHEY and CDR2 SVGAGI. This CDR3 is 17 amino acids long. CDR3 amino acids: CASSFGTVDSGANALTF. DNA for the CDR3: TGTGCCAGCAGTTTCGGGACAGTGGACTCTGGGGCCAACGCCCTGACTTTC.

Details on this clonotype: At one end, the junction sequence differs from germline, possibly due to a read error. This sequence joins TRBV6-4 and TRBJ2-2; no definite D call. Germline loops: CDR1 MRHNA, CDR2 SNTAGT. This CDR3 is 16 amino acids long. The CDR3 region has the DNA TGTGCCAGCAGTGACGACTTACCCTTAAACACCAGGGAGCTGTTTTTT. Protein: CASSDDLPLNTRELFF.

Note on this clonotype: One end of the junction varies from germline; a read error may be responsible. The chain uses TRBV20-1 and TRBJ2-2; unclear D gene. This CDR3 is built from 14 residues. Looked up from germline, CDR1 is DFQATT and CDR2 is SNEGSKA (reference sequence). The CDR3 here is CSARLSENNGELFF. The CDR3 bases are TGCAGTGCTAGATTATCCGAGAACAACGGGGAGCTGTTTTTT.

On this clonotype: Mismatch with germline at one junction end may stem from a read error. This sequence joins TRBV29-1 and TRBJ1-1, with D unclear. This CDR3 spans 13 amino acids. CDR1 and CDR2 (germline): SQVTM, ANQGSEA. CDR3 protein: CITKIEDNTGAYF. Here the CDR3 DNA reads TGCATCACTAAGATAGAGGATAACACTGGAGCTTACTTT.

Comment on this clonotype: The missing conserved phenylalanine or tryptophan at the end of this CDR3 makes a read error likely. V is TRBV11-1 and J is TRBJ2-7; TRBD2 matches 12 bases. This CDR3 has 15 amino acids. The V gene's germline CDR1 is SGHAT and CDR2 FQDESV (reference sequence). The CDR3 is CVSSRTSGTSEEQYL. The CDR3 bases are TGTGTCAGCAGCAGGACTAGCGGGACGTCAGAAGAGCAGTACCTC.

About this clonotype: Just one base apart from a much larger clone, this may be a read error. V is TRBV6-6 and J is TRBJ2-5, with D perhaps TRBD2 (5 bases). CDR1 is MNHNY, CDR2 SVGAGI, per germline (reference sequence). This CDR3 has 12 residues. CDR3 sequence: CASRRTEETEYF. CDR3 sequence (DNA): TGTGCCAGCAGACGGACTGAAGAGACCGAGTACTTC.

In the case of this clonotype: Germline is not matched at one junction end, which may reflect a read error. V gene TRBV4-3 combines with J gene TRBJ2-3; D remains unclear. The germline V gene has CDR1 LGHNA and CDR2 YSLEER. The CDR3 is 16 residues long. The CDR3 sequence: CPSSQDRTGTTDMQYF. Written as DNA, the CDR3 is TGCCCCAGCAGCCAAGATAGAACGGGCACCACAGATATGCAGTATTTT.

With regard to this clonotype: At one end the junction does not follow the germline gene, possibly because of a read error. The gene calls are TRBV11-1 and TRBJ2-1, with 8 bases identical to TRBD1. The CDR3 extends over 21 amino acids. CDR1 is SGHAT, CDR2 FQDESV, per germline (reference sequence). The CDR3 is CASSLAWGRGLSRSSYKEQLF. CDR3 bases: TGTGCCAGCAGCTTAGCTTGGGGCAGGGGGCTTAGTCGAAGCTCCTACAAGGAGCAGCTCTTC.

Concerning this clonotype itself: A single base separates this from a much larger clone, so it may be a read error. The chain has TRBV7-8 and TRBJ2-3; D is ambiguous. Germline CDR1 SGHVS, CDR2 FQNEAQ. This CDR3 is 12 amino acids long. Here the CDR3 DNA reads TGTGCCATCAGCTATAGCACAGATACGCAGTATTTT. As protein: CAISYSTDTQYF.

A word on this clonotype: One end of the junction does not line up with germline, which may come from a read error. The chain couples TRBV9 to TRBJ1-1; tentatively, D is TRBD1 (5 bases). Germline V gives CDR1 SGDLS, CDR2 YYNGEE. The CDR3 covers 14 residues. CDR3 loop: CASSVLQGNTEAFF. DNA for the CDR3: TGTGCTAGCAGCGTATTGCAGGGGAACACTGAAGCTTTCTTT.

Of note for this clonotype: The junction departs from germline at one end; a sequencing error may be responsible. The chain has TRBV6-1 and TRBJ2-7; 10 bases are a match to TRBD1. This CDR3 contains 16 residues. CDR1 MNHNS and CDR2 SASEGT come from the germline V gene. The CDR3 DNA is TGTGTCAGCAGTGTCATCGGGACAGGGGTCTCCTACGAACAGTACTTC. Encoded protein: CVSSVIGTGVSYEQYF.

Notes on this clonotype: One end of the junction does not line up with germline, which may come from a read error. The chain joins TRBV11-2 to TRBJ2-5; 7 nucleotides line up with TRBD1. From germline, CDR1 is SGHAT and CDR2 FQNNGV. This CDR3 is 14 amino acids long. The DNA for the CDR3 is TGTGCCAGCAGCCCAGGACAGGTCCAAGAGACCCGGTACTTC. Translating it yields CASSPGQVQETRYF.

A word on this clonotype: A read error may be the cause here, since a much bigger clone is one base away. CDR3 DNA sequence: TGTACCAGCAGCTGGCGGGGTGATGGCTACACCTTC. Translating gives CTSSWRGDGYTF. The gene calls are TRBV13 and TRBJ1-2, with D uncertain. The CDR3 has 12 residues. CDR1 and CDR2 from the germline V gene are PRHDT and FYEKMQ (reference sequence).

CDR3 DNA sequence: TGTGCCAGCAGCCCCCAAACAGGGGGCCTTGTGGAGGCCCAGTACTTC. It specifies CASSPQTGGLVEAQYF. This chain connects TRBV7-8 to TRBJ2-5, with 9 bases identical to TRBD1. CDR3 size: 16 residues. Germline assignment: CDR1 SGHVS and CDR2 FQNEAQ. After removal of 5 bases from V and 9 bases from J, the junction contained 16 bases not matched to a gene.